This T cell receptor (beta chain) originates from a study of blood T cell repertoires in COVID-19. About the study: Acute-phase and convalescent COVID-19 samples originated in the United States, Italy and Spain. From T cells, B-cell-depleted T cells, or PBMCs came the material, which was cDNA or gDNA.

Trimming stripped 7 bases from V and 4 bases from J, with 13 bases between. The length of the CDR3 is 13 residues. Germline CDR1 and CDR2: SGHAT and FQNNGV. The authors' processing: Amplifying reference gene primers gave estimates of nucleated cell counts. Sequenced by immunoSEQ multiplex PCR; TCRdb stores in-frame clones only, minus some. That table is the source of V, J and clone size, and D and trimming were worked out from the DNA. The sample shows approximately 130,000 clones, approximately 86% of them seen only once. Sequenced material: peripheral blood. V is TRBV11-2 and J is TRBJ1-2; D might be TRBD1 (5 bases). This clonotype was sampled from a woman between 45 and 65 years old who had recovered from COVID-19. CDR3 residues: CASKSGGTYGYTF. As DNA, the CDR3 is TGTGCCAGCAAATCCGGAGGGACCTATGGCTACACCTTC.